This TCR beta chain was identified in a study of T cells after yellow fever vaccination. Germline values: CDR1 DFQATT, CDR2 SNEGSKA (reference sequence). The CDR3 loop spans 15 amino acids. Trimming at V came to 5 bases and at J to 5 bases, leaving 7 bases not matched to a gene. TCRdb reprocessed the 5' RACE reads via MiXCR and lists one record per CDR3 protein. Among roughly 74,000 distinct CDR3 sequences listed, about 6.6% were seen once. This clonotype showed up many times. The material sequenced was CD8+ T cells sorted from PBMCs, taken about 5 days after the first yellow fever vaccination. The clonotype originates from a man younger than 30 who received the YFV17D yellow fever vaccine. The chain employs TRBV20-1 and TRBJ2-1; 12 bases match TRBD2. In DNA, the CDR3 is TGCAGTGCTCCTCTAGCGGGGGGGCCCAACAATGAGCAGTTCTTC. Translating gives CSAPLAGGPNNEQFF.